This is a list of T cell receptor beta chains from one sample in a study of T cell repertoires in cytomegalovirus infection. Via MiXCR, TCRdb re-called the reads, giving one row per CDR3 protein. This table holds hundreds of thousands of distinct CDR3 sequences, roughly 24% found once. Sequences were obtained from CD8+ T cells from PBMCs. All receptors come from a human donor in good health (CMV status not recorded). Some clones in this sample may be carry-over from other donors' samples. CDR3s include the opening cysteine and the closing phenylalanine or tryptophan. The D gene is left open where the match is weak. A row's size may be missing; if present it is once, few, many or a size class.

TRBV12-3/TRBV12-4	.	TRBJ1-2	.	TGTGCCAGCAGTTTAGCGCCTGACTATGGCTACACCTTC	CASSLAPDYGYTF
TRBV7-2	.	TRBJ2-2	many	TGTGCCAGCAGCTTAGCCCCTCCGTGGGGGCTAACTCCGGGCACCGGGGAGCTGTTTTTT	CASSLAPPWGLTPGTGELFF
TRBV27	TRBD1	TRBJ2-1	.	TGTGCCAGCAGTTTGTTACAGGGGGCGCCGGATGAGCAGTTCTTC	CASSLLQGAPDEQFF
TRBV27	TRBD1	TRBJ2-7	many	TGTGCCAGCTGCACAGGGACAGGGATCTACGAGCAGTACTTC	CASCTGTGIYEQYF
TRBV14	TRBD1	TRBJ1-2	.	TGTGCCAGCAGCCAAGATGCAGGGGGCCCTTATGGCTACACCTTC	CASSQDAGGPYGYTF
TRBV29-1	.	TRBJ2-6	few	TGCAGCGTTACAGGGATGGTAGGCTCTGGGGCCAACGTCCTGACTTTC	CSVTGMVGSGANVLTF
TRBV20-1	TRBD1	TRBJ2-5	few	TGCAGTGCTAGCCGGACAGGGCTGGAGACCCAGTACTTC	CSASRTGLETQYF
TRBV6-6	TRBD2	TRBJ2-5	few	TGTGCCAGCAGTGGGACTAGTTCTTTAGAGACCCAGTACTTC	CASSGTSSLETQYF
TRBV7-9	.	TRBJ2-1	many	TGTGCCAGCATCCAAAAAGTCGGGGAACCGTCTCACAATGAGCAGTTCTTC	CASIQKVGEPSHNEQFF
TRBV19	.	TRBJ1-1	.	TGTGCCAGTAGTATCCACATTATGAACACTGAAGCTTTCTTT	CASSIHIMNTEAFF
TRBV7-6	TRBD1	TRBJ1-5	many	TGTGCCAGCAGCTGCAGGACAGGGGGCAATCAGCCCCAGCATTTT	CASSCRTGGNQPQHF
TRBV12-3/TRBV12-4	.	TRBJ2-3	many	TGTGCCAGCAGTCCTCCCAGAGATACGCAGTATTTT	CASSPPRDTQYF
TRBV20-1	.	TRBJ1-5	.	TGCAGTGCTAGAAAGGTTTCTAGCAATCAGCCCCAGCATTTT	CSARKVSSNQPQHF
TRBV20-1	.	TRBJ1-1	.	TGCAGTGCTAGGACCAGGATGAACACTGAAGCTTTCTTT	CSARTRMNTEAFF
TRBV9	TRBD1	TRBJ1-1	few	TGTGCCAGCCTTACAGGGGCGCCTATGAACACTGAAGCTTTCTTT	CASLTGAPMNTEAFF
TRBV7-6	.	TRBJ1-2	few	TGTGCCAGCAGAAGTCCTTTGGGCGTAGCTAACTATGGCTACACCTTC	CASRSPLGVANYGYTF
TRBV19	.	TRBJ2-3	.	TGTGCCACCCTTAATCCTAGCACAGATACGCAGTATTTT	CATLNPSTDTQYF
TRBV29-1	.	TRBJ2-1	.	TGCAGCGTTAATACCGCGTACAATGAGCAGTTCTTC	CSVNTAYNEQFF
TRBV4-2	TRBD1	TRBJ2-2	.	TGTGCCAGCAGCCAGGTTACAGGGGTCACCGGGGAGCTGTTTTTT	CASSQVTGVTGELFF
TRBV2	.	TRBJ2-3	.	TGTGCCAGCAGTAGGAACAGAGGTGGAGATACGCAGTATTTT	CASSRNRGGDTQYF
TRBV29-1	.	TRBJ2-7	.	TGCAGCGTTGGCAGGGTTGGAAAGGTAAACGAGCAGTACTTC	CSVGRVGKVNEQYF
TRBV7-9	.	TRBJ2-1	.	TGTGCCAGCAGCTCCCCCGGGACTCACTCCTACAATGAGCAGTTCTTC	CASSSPGTHSYNEQFF
TRBV29-1	TRBD2	TRBJ2-3	few	TGCAGCGTTGAAGATTCTAGCGGGGATACGCAGTATTTT	CSVEDSSGDTQYF
TRBV10-2	TRBD1	TRBJ1-3	.	TGCGCCAGCAGCCGGGACAGCTACTCTGGAAACACCATATATTTT	CASSRDSYSGNTIYF
TRBV28	.	TRBJ2-3	few	TGTGCCAGCAGGTTCAGGGGCCGCACAGATACGCAGTATTTT	CASRFRGRTDTQYF
TRBV2	.	TRBJ1-1	.	TGTGCCAGCAGTCAGGGGATGTACACTGAAGCTTTCTTT	CASSQGMYTEAFF
TRBV7-9	TRBD1	TRBJ2-7	many	TGTGCCAGCAGCTCAGAAGCACAGGGGGCTGGATACGAGCAGTACTTC	CASSSEAQGAGYEQYF
TRBV12-5	TRBD1	TRBJ2-4	many	TGTGCTAGTGGTTACCCGCCCGGACAGGGGAAAAACATTCAGTACTTC	CASGYPPGQGKNIQYF
TRBV28	.	TRBJ2-2	.	TGTGCCAGCAGGTGGGATCTCACCGGGGAGCTGTTTTTT	CASRWDLTGELFF
TRBV5-4	.	TRBJ2-1	many	TGTGCCAGCAGCTTAGTACCCTTTGAGCAGTTCTTC	CASSLVPFEQFF
TRBV6-2/TRBV6-3	TRBD2	TRBJ2-7	few	TGTGCCAGCAGTTACCCTTGGACTAGCGGCTACGAGCAGTACTTC	CASSYPWTSGYEQYF